This TCR beta chain was captured in a study of blood T cell repertoires in COVID-19. Turning to the study itself: Whether acute or convalescent, the COVID-19 samples came from the United States, Italy and Spain. In each case, the material was cDNA or gDNA derived from T cells, B-cell-depleted T cells, or PBMCs.

Per the original methods: Reference gene primer amplification gave nucleated cell count estimates. The table came from immunoSEQ multiplex PCR; TCRdb's copy has only in-frame clones and leaves some out. The V and J calls and clone size were taken over from that table, and D and trimming were inferred from the DNA. The data contain under 300,000 clones, roughly four fifths of them singletons. Material: peripheral blood. This clonotype originated in a middle-aged man with acute or convalescent COVID-19.

The CDR3 nucleotides are TGTGCCAGCAGCGCCTCTTCCGGGACTTACAGAGAAGCTTTCTTT. Amino acids: CASSASSGTYREAFF. The chain joins TRBV9 to TRBJ1-1; D is possibly TRBD1 (5 bases). This CDR3 spans 15 amino acids. Germline lookup yields CDR1 SGDLS and CDR2 YYNGEE. The germline V and J ends were trimmed by 3 bases and 8 bases, with 20 bases remaining between them.